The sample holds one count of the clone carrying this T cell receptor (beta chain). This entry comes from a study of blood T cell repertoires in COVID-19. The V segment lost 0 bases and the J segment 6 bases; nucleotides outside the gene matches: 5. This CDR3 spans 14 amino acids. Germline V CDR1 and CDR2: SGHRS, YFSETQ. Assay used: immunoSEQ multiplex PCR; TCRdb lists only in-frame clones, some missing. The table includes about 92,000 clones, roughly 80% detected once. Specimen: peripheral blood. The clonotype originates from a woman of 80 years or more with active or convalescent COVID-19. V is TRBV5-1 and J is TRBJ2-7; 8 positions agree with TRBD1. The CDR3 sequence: CASSLADRVSEQYF. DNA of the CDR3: TGCGCCAGCAGCTTGGCGGACAGGGTTAGCGAGCAGTACTTC.